The 27 T cell receptor beta chains below were found in one sample sequenced in a study of OX40 agonist ivuxolimab in advanced cancers. The data were produced by immunoSEQ multiplex PCR, yet TCRdb's version contains in-frame clones alone and is incomplete. Here the sample spans about 40,000 clones, around 89% being singletons. The material was CD4+ or CD8+ T cells sorted from blood, obtained in a trial of the OX40 agonist ivuxolimab. The receptors were sampled from an adult with an advanced solid tumor such as melanoma, head and neck, liver or kidney cancer.

This clone was detected once. The rearrangement links TRBV7-9 to TRBJ2-5, with 7 bases matching TRBD2. Trimming cost V 4 bases and J 1 base; bases outside gene matches: 3. The CDR3 contains 14 residues. Germline V gene sequence: CDR1 SEHNR, CDR2 FQNEAQ (reference sequence). The CDR3 DNA sequence: TGTGCCAGCAGCTCCAAGCGGGGCCAAGAGACCCAGTACTTC. Translated, it gives CASSSKRGQETQYF.

V gene TRBV5-1 combines with J gene TRBJ2-7; 9 positions agree with TRBD1. The germline V gene encodes CDR1 SGHRS and CDR2 YFSETQ. This CDR3 is built from 15 residues. Losses at the gene ends were 3 bases for V and 2 bases for J; bases not matched to a gene: 6. DNA of the CDR3: TGCGCCAGCAGCTGGACGGGACAGGGTGCCTACGAGCAGTACTTC. Translation: CASSWTGQGAYEQYF.

The rearrangement uses TRBV15 and TRBJ2-1; no definite D call. The CDR3 totals 15 residues. From germline, CDR1 is LNHNV and CDR2 YYDKDF (reference sequence). V was cut by 0 bases and J by 0 bases, with 6 bases left in between. The DNA of the CDR3 is TGTGCCACCAGCAGAGATTGGGACTCCTACAATGAGCAGTTCTTC. Translating gives CATSRDWDSYNEQFF.

The rearrangement joins TRBV27 to TRBJ1-1; TRBD1 is a possible D gene (6 bases). CDR1 and CDR2 from the germline V gene are MNHEY and SMNVEV (reference sequence). There are 13 residues in the CDR3. The V end lost 7 bases, the J end lost 0 bases, and 9 bases lay between the germline ends. CDR3 region: CASIGQMNTEAFF. In DNA, the CDR3 is TGTGCCAGCATTGGACAGATGAACACTGAAGCTTTCTTT.

With respect to this clone: The CDR3 ends on some other residue instead of the conserved phenylalanine or tryptophan, so this is likely a read error. The chain joins TRBV18 to TRBJ1-6; D gene uncertain. The V end was cut by 1 base, the J end by 10 bases, with 14 bases between. CDR3 length: 15 amino acids. Germline V gene lookup returns CDR1 KGHSH and CDR2 LQKENI. The CDR3 region is CASSPQGGGFSPLHL. For the CDR3, the DNA is TGTGCCAGCTCACCACAGGGCGGTGGGTTCTCACCCCTCCACCTT.

A few counts support this clone. No conserved phenylalanine or tryptophan is present at the end of the CDR3, so a read error is the likely explanation. The J gene is TRBJ1-6, the V gene TRBV5-5; TRBD1 is a possible D gene (6 bases). This CDR3 comprises 16 residues. V shed 0 bases and J shed 12 bases, with 19 bases lying between them. CDR1 is SGHKS and CDR2 is YYEKEE in the germline V gene (reference sequence). The CDR3 region is CASSLAGQLHGGPLHL. Here the CDR3 DNA reads TGTGCCAGCAGCTTGGCGGGACAACTCCACGGTGGACCCCTCCACCTT.

This chain joins TRBV9 and TRBJ2-3; 11 bases are a match to TRBD2. The CDR3 runs 16 residues. The germline CDR1 and CDR2 sequences are SGDLS and YYNGEE. V shed 0 bases and J 6 bases; nucleotides not matched to a gene: 6. The CDR3 here is CASSVGASGGPDTQYF. Here the CDR3 DNA reads TGTGCCAGCAGCGTAGGGGCTAGCGGGGGGCCTGATACGCAGTATTTT.

On this clone itself: This likely comes from a read error, as the CDR3 has no conserved phenylalanine or tryptophan at its end. The gene calls are TRBV19 and TRBJ1-6, with a weak D call TRBD1 (5 bases). V gave up 3 bases and J gave up 8 bases, with 14 bases separating them. CDR3 length: 15 amino acids. Germline CDR1 reads LNHDA; CDR2 reads SQIVND (reference sequence). CDR3 protein: CASSMEGQGHSPLHL. CDR3 bases: TGTGCCAGTAGTATGGAGGGGCAGGGCCATTCACCCCTCCACCTT.

The J gene is TRBJ2-7, the V gene TRBV11-2; 8 positions match TRBD2. The CDR3 has 15 amino acids. The V gene's germline CDR1 is SGHAT and CDR2 FQNNGV. Trimming took 3 bases from V and 2 from J; bases not matched to a gene: 6. CDR3 sequence reads: CASSLAGGIPYEQYF. The CDR3 bases are TGTGCCAGCAGCTTGGCGGGGGGCATACCCTACGAGCAGTACTTC.

The chain recombines TRBV29-1 with TRBJ1-1; the D gene is possibly TRBD1 (6 bases). Germline V gives CDR1 SQVTM, CDR2 ANQGSEA. Trimming stripped 4 bases from V and 1 base from J, with 19 bases between. The CDR3 is 16 residues long. The CDR3 DNA is TGCAGCGTTGGCGGGGGCCTAGGGAGCGGGAACACTGAAGCTTTCTTT. Translation gives CSVGGGLGSGNTEAFF.

This clone occurred a few times. The chain combines TRBV6-6 with TRBJ1-1, with D perhaps TRBD1 (5 bases). V lost 6 bases and J 3 bases, leaving 14 bases between the germline ends. In germline, CDR1 is MNHNY, CDR2 SVGAGI (reference sequence). CDR3 length equals 14 residues. CDR3 region: CASRRVGVDTEAFF. DNA of the CDR3: TGTGCCAGCAGACGGGTAGGGGTAGACACTGAAGCTTTCTTT.

The rearrangement uses TRBV2 and TRBJ2-5, with a tentative D call TRBD2 (7 bases). Trimming left V 4 bases short and J 11 bases short, with 17 bases between. CDR1 is SNHLY and CDR2 is FYNNEI in the germline V gene. This CDR3 comprises 13 residues. CDR3 amino acids: CASSGLRGGEQYF. The CDR3 region has the DNA TGTGCCAGCAGTGGACTAAGGGGGGGTGAGCAGTACTTC.

In its sample, this clone was seen once. The CDR3 DNA reads as TGTGCCAGCAGATCGGGGGGTATCATGGGCTCCCCCCTCCACTTT. Translation gives CASRSGGIMGSPLHF. J is TRBJ1-6 and V is TRBV7-9, with a weak D call TRBD1 (5 bases). Germline CDR1 is SEHNR and CDR2 is FQNEAQ (reference sequence). Trimming shortened V by 6 bases and J by 13 bases, and 22 bases separated the two germline ends. The CDR3 loop spans 15 amino acids.

The chain's CDR3 is CASRAFSGANVLTF. CDR3 nucleotides: TGTGCCAGCAGGGCATTCTCTGGGGCCAACGTCCTGACTTTC. The chain carries TRBV27 and TRBJ2-6; the D is unclear. The CDR3 loop spans 14 amino acids. The germline V and J ends were trimmed by 6 bases and 0 bases, with 6 bases remaining between them. Germline V lookup: CDR1 MNHEY, CDR2 SMNVEV (reference sequence).

The CDR3 protein is CASSVAGGLNTEAFF. Written as DNA, the CDR3 is TGTGCCAGTAGTGTCGCAGGGGGCCTGAACACTGAAGCTTTCTTT. The chain recombines TRBV19 with TRBJ1-1; 8 bases agree with TRBD1. CDR1 and CDR2 from the germline V gene are LNHDA and SQIVND (reference sequence). The V gene end was trimmed by 5 bases and the J gene end by 0 bases; junction bases not matched to a gene: 5. The CDR3 is made up of 15 amino acids. Complete variable domain (other parts from reference TRBV19 and TRBJ1-1): DGGITQSPKYLFRKEGQNVTLSCEQNLNHDAMYWYRQDPGQGLRLIYYSQIVNDFQKGDIAEGYSVSREKKESFPLTVTSAQKNPTAFYLCASSVAGGLNTEAFFGQGTRLTVV.

As for this clone: Other DNA sequences in the same sample also yield this CDR3. The chain employs TRBV28 and TRBJ1-2; a possible D gene is TRBD1 (6 bases). Per germline, CDR1 MDHEN and CDR2 SYDVKM. This CDR3 comprises 13 residues. The V and J ends lost 4 bases and 3 bases respectively, with 9 bases between them. The chain's CDR3 is CASSSTGYYGYTF. CDR3 nucleotide sequence: TGTGCCAGCAGTTCCACAGGGTACTATGGCTACACCTTC.

V is TRBV5-1 and J is TRBJ2-7, with D perhaps TRBD1 (6 bases). CDR1 is SGHRS and CDR2 is YFSETQ in the germline V gene. The CDR3 consists of 19 residues. Trimming cost V 0 bases and J 2 bases, with 24 bases left between them. The CDR3, as DNA: TGCGCCAGCAGCTTGGTCATTTCCACAGGGCACCGGAGCCCCTACGAGCAGTACTTC. Its protein product is CASSLVISTGHRSPYEQYF.

The chain is built from TRBV4-1 and TRBJ2-5; 7 bases match TRBD1. This CDR3 has 18 residues. Trimming took 4 bases from V and 5 from J; bases not matched to a gene: 19. Germline CDR1 MGHRA, CDR2 YSYEKL. CDR3: CASSPKFDRVTPRETQYF. The DNA for the CDR3 is TGCGCCAGCAGCCCAAAGTTCGACAGGGTGACCCCCAGGGAGACCCAGTACTTC.

The sample holds one count of this clone. The rearrangement links TRBV19 to TRBJ2-6; 10 bases are a match to TRBD1. The germline V gene has CDR1 LNHDA and CDR2 SQIVND (reference sequence). V was pared by 5 bases and J by 3 bases, with 1 base of the junction left unmatched. The CDR3 runs 15 residues. DNA for the CDR3: TGTGCCAGTAGTGGGACAGGGGTTGGGGCCAACGTCCTGACTTTC. Translated: CASSGTGVGANVLTF.

The rearrangement links TRBV19 to TRBJ1-5; 9 nucleotides line up with TRBD1. The germline V gene encodes CDR1 LNHDA and CDR2 SQIVND (reference sequence). The V gene end was trimmed by 4 bases and the J gene end by 2 bases; junction bases not matched to a gene: 3. This CDR3 has 15 amino acids. The CDR3 bases are TGTGCCAGTAGTAGGGACAGGGAAGGCAATCAGCCCCAGCATTTT. Amino acid sequence: CASSRDREGNQPQHF.

The chain employs TRBV4-2 and TRBJ2-2, with D perhaps assigned TRBD1 or TRBD2 (5 bases each). Trimming shortened V by 0 bases and J by 6 bases, and 8 bases separated the two germline ends. Looked up from germline, CDR1 is LGHNA and CDR2 is YNFKEQ. CDR3 size: 14 residues. This CDR3 reads CASSQEGDPGELFF. The CDR3 DNA reads as TGTGCCAGCAGCCAAGAGGGGGATCCCGGGGAGCTGTTTTTT.

This chain uses TRBV5-4 with TRBJ2-1, with 8 bases fitting TRBD2. This CDR3 contains 15 residues. Trimming removed 2 bases from V and 4 bases from J; junction bases left unmatched: 5. Per the germline V gene, CDR1 is SGHNT and CDR2 is YYREEE (reference sequence). CDR3 loop: CASSLDAGGYNEQFF. Written as DNA, the CDR3 is TGTGCCAGCAGCTTAGATGCGGGGGGATACAATGAGCAGTTCTTC.

Relative to its sample, this clone is medium-sized (0.01 to 0.1%). The J gene is TRBJ2-7, the V gene TRBV5-1; 10 bases line up with TRBD1. Per the germline V gene, CDR1 is SGHRS and CDR2 is YFSETQ. The ends lost 5 bases at V and 1 base at J; junction bases unmatched: 6. The CDR3 totals 15 residues. CDR3 loop: CASRDGTGVSYEQYF. The CDR3 DNA reads TGCGCCAGCAGGGATGGGACAGGGGTTTCCTACGAGCAGTACTTC. The complete variable domain, with remaining parts taken from reference TRBV5-1 and TRBJ2-7, reads KAGVTQTPRYLIKTRGQQVTLSCSPISGHRSVSWYQQTPGQGLQFLFEYFSETQRNKGNFPGRFSGRQFSNSRSEMNVSTLELGDSALYLCASRDGTGVSYEQYFGPGTRLTVT.

The J gene is TRBJ2-1, the V gene TRBV2, with TRBD1 identical over 8 bases. Germline CDR1 and CDR2: SNHLY and FYNNEI. The CDR3 has 15 amino acids. The ends lost 4 bases at V and 8 bases at J; junction bases unmatched: 10. CDR3 sequence (DNA): TGTGCCAGCAGTGTTGAACAGGGGGTTATAGATGAGCAGTTCTTC. It is translated as CASSVEQGVIDEQFF.

CDR3 nucleotides: TGTGCCAGCAGCTTCGAGCGGGGGCCCTTGTACGAGCAGTACTTC. Its translation: CASSFERGPLYEQYF. The rearrangement uses TRBV7-6 and TRBJ2-7; 8 nucleotides line up with TRBD2. The CDR3 sequence is 15 residues long. Germline V gene data show CDR1 as SGHVS and CDR2 as FNYEAQ. V trimming: 3 bases; J trimming: 4 bases; junction bases outside the gene matches: 8.

This sequence joins TRBV6-6 and TRBJ1-1, with D uncertain. Trimming left V 4 bases short and J 3 bases short, with 6 bases between. Germline V gives CDR1 MNHNY, CDR2 SVGAGI (reference sequence). CDR3 length equals 12 residues. This CDR3 is CASSSWDTEAFF. DNA of the CDR3: TGTGCCAGCAGTTCTTGGGACACTGAAGCTTTCTTT.

CDR3 bases: TGTGCCAGCAGGCGGGAAAGGGGAAGGACTGAAGCTTTCTTT. It yields the protein CASRRERGRTEAFF. The chain combines TRBV6-4 with TRBJ1-1; weak D call: TRBD1 (5 bases). Germline V gene data show CDR1 as MRHNA and CDR2 as SNTAGT. V was trimmed by 6 bases and J by 5 bases, leaving 16 bases between them. This CDR3 spans 14 amino acids.